This TCR beta chain originates from a study of blood T cell repertoires in COVID-19. Looking at the study overall: Recovered participants had two consecutive negative NP/OP PCR tests, healthcare professional clearance, or symptom resolution. Sources were T cells, B-cell-depleted T cells, or PBMCs; the material itself was cDNA or gDNA.

The CDR3 spans 14 residues. The germline CDR1 and CDR2 sequences are SSHAT and FNYEAQ (reference sequence). Per the study methods: Amplification from reference gene primers served as the basis for estimated nucleated cell counts. Repertoires were generated with immunoSEQ multiplex PCR, while TCRdb's copy carries only in-frame clones and drops some. Clone size and V and J calls were adopted from that table, with D and trimming inferred from the DNA. The sample lists hundreds of thousands of clones; 86% were seen once. To note about this clone: One junction end disagrees with the germline gene, perhaps due to a read error.

The specimen sequenced was PBMCs or T cells enriched from blood (not recorded which). The receptor was derived from a woman aged 45-65 years in a cohort exposed to, infected with or recovered from COVID-19 (not recorded which). V usage is TRBV7-7 and J usage is TRBJ2-5, with D possibly TRBD1 on 6 matching bases. Written as DNA, the CDR3 is TGTGCTAGCAGCTTAAATGGCCAGGGGGAGACCCAGTACTTC. This gives the protein CASSLNGQGETQYF.